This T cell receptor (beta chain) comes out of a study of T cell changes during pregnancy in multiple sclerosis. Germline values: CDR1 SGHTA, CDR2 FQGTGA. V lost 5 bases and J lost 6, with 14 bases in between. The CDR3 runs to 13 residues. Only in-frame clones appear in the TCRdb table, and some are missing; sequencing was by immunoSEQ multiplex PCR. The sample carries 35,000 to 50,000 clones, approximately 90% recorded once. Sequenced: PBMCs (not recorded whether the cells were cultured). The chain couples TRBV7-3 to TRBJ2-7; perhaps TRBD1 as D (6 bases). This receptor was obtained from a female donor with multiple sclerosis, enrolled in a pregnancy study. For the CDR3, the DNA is TGTGCCAGCAGCGCTCAGGGGTGGTCCGAGCAGTACTTC. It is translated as CASSAQGWSEQYF. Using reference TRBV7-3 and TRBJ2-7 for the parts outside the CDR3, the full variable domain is GAGVSQTPSNKVTEKGKYVELRCDPISGHTALYWYRQSLGQGPEFLIYFQGTGAADDSGLPNDRFFAVRPEGSVSTLKIQRTERGDSAVYLCASSAQGWSEQYFGPGTRLTVT.